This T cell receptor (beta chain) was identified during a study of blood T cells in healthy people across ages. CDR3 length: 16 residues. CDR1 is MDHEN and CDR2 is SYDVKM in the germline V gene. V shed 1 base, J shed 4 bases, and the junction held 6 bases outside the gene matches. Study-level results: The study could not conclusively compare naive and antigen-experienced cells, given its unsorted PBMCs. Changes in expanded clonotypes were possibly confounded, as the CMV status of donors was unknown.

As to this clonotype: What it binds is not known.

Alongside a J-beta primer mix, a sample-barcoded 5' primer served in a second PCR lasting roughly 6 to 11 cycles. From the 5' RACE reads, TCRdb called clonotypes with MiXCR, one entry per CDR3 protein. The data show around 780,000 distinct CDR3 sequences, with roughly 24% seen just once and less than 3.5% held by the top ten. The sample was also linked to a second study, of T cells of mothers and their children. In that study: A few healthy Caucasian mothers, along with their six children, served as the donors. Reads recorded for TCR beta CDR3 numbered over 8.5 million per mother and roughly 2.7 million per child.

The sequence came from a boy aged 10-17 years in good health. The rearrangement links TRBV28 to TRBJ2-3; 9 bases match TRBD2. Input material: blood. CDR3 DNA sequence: TGTGCCAGCAGTTTATTCTTAGCGGGGGCTCCAGATACGCAGTATTTT. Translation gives CASSLFLAGAPDTQYF.